The present T cell receptor beta chain was sequenced within a study of shared clonotypes between healthy human individuals. Assay execution proceeded at the deep level. Sequencing was performed with immunoSEQ multiplex PCR; in TCRdb, only in-frame clones are kept and a portion is missing. The repertoire holds roughly 640,000 clones, with roughly 97% as singletons. J lost 3 bases, V lost 2 bases, and 4 bases had no gene match. The germline V gene encodes CDR1 MDHEN and CDR2 SYDVKM. This CDR3 contains 15 residues. Study-level points and caveats: Genetic and exposure-history diversity was limited by the few donors.

Each donor was a Caucasian adult residing in Nashville, Tennessee. As concerns this clone: Its cognate antigen is unknown.

This receptor was identified in a woman aged 25 to 39 in good health. The chain joins TRBV28 to TRBJ2-7; 10 nucleotides align to TRBD1. Sequencing used naive CD4+ T cells sorted from blood. Indicated subset: CD45RA+ positively selected. CDR3 residues: CASSLPGQGIYEQYF. In DNA, the CDR3 is TGTGCCAGCAGTTTACCGGGACAGGGGATCTACGAGCAGTACTTC.